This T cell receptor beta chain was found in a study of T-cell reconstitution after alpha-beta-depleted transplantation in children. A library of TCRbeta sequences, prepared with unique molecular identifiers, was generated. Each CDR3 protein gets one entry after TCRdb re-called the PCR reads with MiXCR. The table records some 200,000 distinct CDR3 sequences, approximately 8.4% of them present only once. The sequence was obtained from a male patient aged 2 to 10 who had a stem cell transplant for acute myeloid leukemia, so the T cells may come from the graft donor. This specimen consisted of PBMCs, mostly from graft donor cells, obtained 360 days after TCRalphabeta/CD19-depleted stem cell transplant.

The CDR3 bases are TGTGCCAGAGCGGGGGGCCAAGAGACCCAGTACTTC. It translates to CARAGGQETQYF. V usage is TRBV2 and J usage is TRBJ2-5, with TRBD2 identical over 9 bases. The CDR3 has 12 residues. The V segment lost 9 bases and the J segment 1 base; nucleotides outside the gene matches: 0. CDR1 and CDR2 from the germline V gene are SNHLY and FYNNEI.